The 19 T cell receptor beta chains given below trace back to one sample, sequenced in a study of CXCR3-negative and CXCR3-positive naive CD8 T cells (dated by TCRdb to about 2019). The reads were generated on a NextSeq 550. The Human TCR Profiling Kit (MiLaboratory) was used to make UMI-labeled 5' RACE TRB cDNA libraries. TCRdb reprocessed the reads and provides one entry for every CDR3 protein sequence; no DNA is given. The sample's table covers 50,000 to 55,000 distinct CDR3 sequences. Together, the top ten hold roughly 1.6% of the sample. Sequencing used naive CXCR3- CD8+ T cells from blood. The cell subset or site label on this specimen signifies: CD45RO-CCR7+CD27+CD95- naive CD8+ T cells lacking CXCR3 (TNR3-). These receptors originate from a human donor in good health. Some clones in this sample may be carry-over from other donors' samples.

The chain's CDR3 is CASSLSSDRVTIQYF. This chain connects TRBV7-8 to TRBJ2-4; TCRdb proposes TRBD1, but this gene call is untestable without DNA. The germline gives CDR1 SGHVS, CDR2 FQNEAQ. The CDR3 consists of 15 residues.

The genes are TRBV7-7 and TRBJ2-5; the TRBD1 assignment by TCRdb is unverifiable without DNA. The CDR3 sequence is 17 residues long. Germline loops: CDR1 SSHAT, CDR2 FNYEAQ (reference sequence). The CDR3 loop is CASSLEFGTGFEYGQYF.

This chain uses TRBV29-1 with TRBJ1-1; the D call of TRBD1 rests on TCRdb alone, since no DNA is present to check it. The CDR3 extends over 13 amino acids. Germline V gives CDR1 SQVTM, CDR2 ANQGSEA. The CDR3 sequence is CSVEPPNTDKAFF.

V is TRBV6-6 and J is TRBJ2-1; TCRdb lists TRBD1, though no DNA is available to test this call. Germline-derived CDR1 and CDR2 are MNHNY and SVGAGI (reference sequence). The CDR3 is 16 amino acids. CDR3 sequence: CASSENLQGPYNEQFF.

The rearrangement uses TRBV30 and TRBJ2-1; TCRdb's assignment of TRBD1 cannot be checked, as there is no DNA. CDR1 is GTSNPN and CDR2 is SVGIG in the germline V gene (reference sequence). There are 11 residues in the CDR3. CDR3 residues: CSSDSYNEQFF.

V usage is TRBV11-2 and J usage is TRBJ2-3; TCRdb names TRBD2, which stays unverified in the absence of DNA. Germline CDR1 reads SGHAT; CDR2 reads FQNNGV. This CDR3 spans 15 amino acids. CDR3: CASSLAASEVGTQYF.

This sequence joins TRBV28 and TRBJ2-7; as DNA is missing, the TRBD2 call by TCRdb cannot be tested. This CDR3 spans 17 amino acids. Germline loops: CDR1 MDHEN, CDR2 SYDVKM. The CDR3 protein is CASSGERTARSSYEQYF.

Here the CDR3 reads CAISGRAGDEQFF. The J gene is TRBJ2-1, the V gene TRBV10-3; the TRBD2 assignment by TCRdb is unverifiable without DNA. This CDR3 region has 13 residues. Looked up from germline, CDR1 is ENHRY and CDR2 is SYGVKD.

The chain couples TRBV29-1 to TRBJ2-7; TCRdb's D call, TRBD1, is unchecked because there is no DNA. From germline, CDR1 is SQVTM and CDR2 ANQGSEA. CDR3 length: 13 amino acids. This CDR3 reads CSVEAGESYEQYF.

The V and J genes are TRBV15 and TRBJ2-7; TCRdb picks TRBD1, but there is no DNA to check that call. CDR3 length equals 15 residues. Germline V gene sequence: CDR1 LNHNV, CDR2 YYDKDF (reference sequence). The CDR3 spells CATSLRGTAYYEQYF.

This chain joins TRBV19 and TRBJ2-3; TCRdb's D gene call, TRBD2, goes unchecked for lack of DNA. Per germline, CDR1 LNHDA and CDR2 SQIVND (reference sequence). CDR3 length: 16 amino acids. CDR3 protein: CASSIEGRSGTDTQYF.

This rearrangement joins TRBV28 to TRBJ2-6; as DNA is missing, the TRBD1 call by TCRdb cannot be tested. This CDR3 has 19 residues. Germline values: CDR1 MDHEN, CDR2 SYDVKM. The CDR3 region is CASSFSPAFTGTGANVLTF. The full variable domain, in which reference TRBV28 and TRBJ2-6 provide the parts outside the CDR3, is DVKVTQSSRYLVKRTGEKVFLECVQDMDHENMFWYRQDPGLGLRLIYFSYDVKMKEKGDIPEGYSVSREKKERFSLILESASTNQTSMYLCASSFSPAFTGTGANVLTFGAGSRLTVL.

The J gene is TRBJ2-3, the V gene TRBV29-1; checking the TCRdb D call of TRBD2 is not possible without DNA. The CDR3 runs to 19 residues. Per germline, CDR1 SQVTM and CDR2 ANQGSEA. The CDR3 protein is CSADRGAGLAGGPADTQYF.

The rearrangement links TRBV6-5 to TRBJ2-7; no DNA is available, so the TRBD2 call from TCRdb remains unchecked. Per the germline V gene, CDR1 is MNHEY and CDR2 is SVGAGI. The CDR3 extends over 20 amino acids. CDR3 loop: CASSYLRQISVAGSPYEQYF.

The rearrangement uses TRBV2 and TRBJ2-1; lacking DNA, the TRBD2 call made by TCRdb goes unchecked. The CDR3 has 15 residues. Germline values: CDR1 SNHLY, CDR2 FYNNEI. CDR3 amino acids: CASSERDLAYNEQFF. The full variable domain, with the rest looked up from reference TRBV2 and TRBJ2-1, is EPEVTQTPSHQVTQMGQEVILRCVPISNHLYFYWYRQILGQKVEFLVSFYNNEISEKSEIFDDQFSVERPDGSNFTLKIRSTKLEDSAMYFCASSERDLAYNEQFFGPGTRLTVL.

This chain links TRBV24-1 with TRBJ2-1; the D call from TCRdb, TRBD1, cannot be confirmed without DNA. Germline V gene data show CDR1 as KGHDR and CDR2 as SFDVKD. This CDR3 contains 13 residues. The CDR3 reads CATSDLRAGEQFF.

This chain connects TRBV6-4 to TRBJ2-2. In germline, CDR1 is MRHNA, CDR2 SNTAGT. This CDR3 comprises 13 residues. The CDR3 sequence: CASSDGDTGELFF.

V is TRBV28 and J is TRBJ2-1; absent DNA, TCRdb's TRBD1 call cannot be checked. In germline, CDR1 is MDHEN, CDR2 SYDVKM. The CDR3 is made up of 14 amino acids. This CDR3 reads CASSLAGVYNEQFF.

The rearrangement uses TRBV5-5 and TRBJ2-1. The CDR3 covers 13 residues. Germline V CDR1 and CDR2: SGHKS, YYEKEE (reference sequence). This CDR3 is CASSLRLRDEQFF.